This T cell receptor (beta chain) was captured in a study of blood T cell repertoires in COVID-19. The junction had 9 bases not matched to a gene; V was cut back by 3 bases and J by 5 bases. Germline V gene lookup returns CDR1 MGHRA and CDR2 YSYEKL. This CDR3 comprises 17 residues. Study processing details: Estimation of nucleated cell counts was performed using reference gene primer amplification. The method was immunoSEQ multiplex PCR; TCRdb's version includes in-frame clones alone and lacks a portion of them. V and J calls plus clone size are reproduced from that table; the DNA served to infer D and trimming. The data show roughly 200,000 clones, with about 87% seen just once and around 3% held by the top ten.

What was sequenced was peripheral blood. The receptor was derived from a man aged 60-69 years with acute or convalescent COVID-19. The rearrangement uses TRBV4-1 and TRBJ2-3; 12 bases are a match to TRBD2. CDR3 sequence (DNA): TGCGCCAGCAGCCAGCCCACACTAGCGGGGGGTAGAGATACGCAGTATTTT. Translated: CASSQPTLAGGRDTQYF.